What follows are 7 T cell receptor beta chains derived from one specimen sequenced in a study of blood T cells in healthy people across ages. Then a second PCR, running about 7 to 11 cycles, was carried out with a sample-barcoded 5' primer and a J-beta primer mix. TCRdb analysed the 5' RACE reads with MiXCR anew, one entry per CDR3 protein. The sample holds some 1.7 million distinct CDR3 sequences; 28% are singletons and the top ten take 6.5% to 8.5%. Input material: blood. These receptors were obtained from a woman aged 30 to 39 in good health.

The chain recombines TRBV30 with TRBJ2-7, with D unresolved. The last part of the DNA fits TRBJ2-5 better; the J call may be wrong. Germline CDR1 and CDR2: GTSNPN and SVGIG (reference sequence). This CDR3 has 11 amino acids. CDR3 amino acids: CAWSVMETQYF. DNA of the CDR3: TGTGCCTGGAGTGTTATGGAGACCCAGTACTTC.

This clonotype was seen many times. V gene TRBV29-1 combines with J gene TRBJ1-4, with D unclear. With 8 bases removed from V and 3 bases from J, the gap between germline ends came to 13 bases. CDR3 length equals 13 residues. CDR1 SQVTM and CDR2 ANQGSEA come from the germline V gene. CDR3 sequence (DNA): TGCAGCCCGTCAGGACGAGCTAATGAAAAACTGTTTTTT. Protein sequence: CSPSGRANEKLFF. The whole variable domain, filled in from reference TRBV29-1 and TRBJ1-4, reads SAVISQKPSRDICQRGTSLTIQCQVDSQVTMMFWYRQQPGQSLTLIATANQGSEATYESGFVIDKFPISRPNLTFSTLTVSNMSPEDSSIYLCSPSGRANEKLFFGSGTQLSVL.

Comment on this clonotype: It is likely a read error: a sequence one base away is far more abundant. The rearrangement uses TRBV5-8 and TRBJ2-5, with 14 bases identical to TRBD2. CDR3 size: 15 residues. Germline CDR1 reads SGHTS; CDR2 reads YDEGEE. V shed 2 bases and J 7 bases; nucleotides not matched to a gene: 4. CDR3 DNA sequence: TGTGCCAGCAGCTTTGGACTAGCGGGAGGAGGGACCCAGTACTTC. Residues: CASSFGLAGGGTQYF.

This clonotype was seen at least ten times. V and J are TRBV20-1 and TRBJ1-2; D gene uncertain. The CDR3 runs 14 residues. Germline loops: CDR1 DFQATT, CDR2 SNEGSKA (reference sequence). V was cut by 0 bases and J by 2 bases, with 10 bases left in between. The CDR3 region has the DNA TGCAGTGCTAGAGATGCGGCAGCCAACTATGGCTACACCTTC. Translated, it gives CSARDAAANYGYTF.

The J gene is TRBJ2-3, the V gene TRBV11-2, with unresolved D. Germline V gene sequence: CDR1 SGHAT, CDR2 FQNNGV. The CDR3 covers 13 residues. V was trimmed by 5 bases and J by 1 base, leaving 7 bases between them. CDR3 nucleotides: TGTGCCAGCAGCCAGTATGGCACAGATACGCAGTATTTT. This encodes CASSQYGTDTQYF.

About this clonotype: A single base separates this from a much larger clone, so it may be a read error. The chain couples TRBV27 to TRBJ1-2; tentatively, D is TRBD1 (6 bases). Trimming took 5 bases from V and 8 from J, leaving 15 bases between them. CDR3 length: 13 residues. Germline V gene lookup returns CDR1 MNHEY and CDR2 SMNVEV (reference sequence). The CDR3 sequence is CASSAKGGGGYTF. The CDR3, as DNA: TGTGCCAGCAGTGCAAAGGGGGGTGGGGGCTACACCTTC.

This clonotype has more than one count but fewer than ten. The germline gene is not matched at one end of the junction; a read error may be the cause. The chain uses TRBV6-6 and TRBJ2-3, with TRBD1 matching over 8 bases. CDR3 size: 15 residues. The germline gives CDR1 MNHNY, CDR2 SVGAGI (reference sequence). The CDR3 loop reads CARSDNRGVIVTQYF. As DNA, the CDR3 is TGTGCCCGCAGTGACAACAGGGGGGTGATCGTTACGCAGTATTTT.